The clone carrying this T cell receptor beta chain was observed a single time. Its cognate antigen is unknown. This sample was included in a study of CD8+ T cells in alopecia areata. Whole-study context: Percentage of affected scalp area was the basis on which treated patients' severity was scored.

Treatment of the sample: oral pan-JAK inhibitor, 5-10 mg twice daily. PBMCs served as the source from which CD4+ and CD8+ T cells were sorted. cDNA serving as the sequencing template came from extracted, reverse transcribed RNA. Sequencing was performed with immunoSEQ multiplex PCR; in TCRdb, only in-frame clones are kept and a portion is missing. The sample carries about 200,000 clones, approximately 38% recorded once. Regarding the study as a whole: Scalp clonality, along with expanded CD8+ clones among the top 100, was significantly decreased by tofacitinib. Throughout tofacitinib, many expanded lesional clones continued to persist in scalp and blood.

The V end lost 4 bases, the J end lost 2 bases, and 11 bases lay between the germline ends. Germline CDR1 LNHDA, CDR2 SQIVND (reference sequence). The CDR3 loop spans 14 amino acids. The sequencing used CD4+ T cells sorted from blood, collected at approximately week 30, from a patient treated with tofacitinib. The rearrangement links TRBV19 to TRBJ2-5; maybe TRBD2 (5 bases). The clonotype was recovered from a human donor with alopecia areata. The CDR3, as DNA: TGTGCCAGTAGTAGCATCGGCGGGCAAGAGACCCAGTACTTC. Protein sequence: CASSSIGGQETQYF.